This T cell receptor (beta chain) originates from a study of response to subunit inactivated influenza vaccine. This clonotype was seen repeatedly, ten times or more. From the RT-PCR reads, TCRdb called clonotypes with MiXCR, one entry per CDR3 protein. The table has about 570,000 distinct CDR3 sequences, about 10% seen once. The V gene end was trimmed by 4 bases and the J gene end by 4 bases; junction bases not matched to a gene: 11. The CDR3 contains 17 residues. These data also featured in a second study, about T cells expressing NK-cell markers. That work states: As the method of synthesis, 5'RACE template switching with UMIs yielded TCR beta cDNA. In about 6 donors, dominant CD3+CD56+NKG2C+ clones formed about 1.0-8% of CD8+ cells.

The sequence came from a man aged 50-60 years who received an inactivated influenza vaccine. The sample was PBMCs from blood, taken on the day of vaccination. The V gene is TRBV12-3 or TRBV12-4, the J gene TRBJ2-1, with 9 positions matching TRBD2. Written as DNA, the CDR3 is TGTGCCAGCAGTTCTCCCTTAGCGGGAGTGGCGTACAATGAGCAGTTCTTC. It codes for CASSSPLAGVAYNEQFF.